Listed here is a single T cell receptor beta chain. The antigen this receptor binds is unknown. No qualities accompany the bases; no much larger clone lies one base away. This sample was taken from a study of cytomegalovirus exposure and HLA in healthy donors (dated by TCRdb to 2015 to 2018). Concerning the study at large: An earlier analysis of 587 of the donors reported 250 to 300 Gb of sequence data and around 110 million unique TCR beta sequences from 190 million or so T cells. The study aimed to test whether signatures of past pathogen exposure could be identified by cataloging public T cell receptors. High-throughput TCR immunosequencing, statistical association of individual TCRs with disease status, and machine learning were combined to predict cytomegalovirus infection status. The number of donors typed differed by locus, with about 629-630 for A, B, C, DRB1 and DQB1, roughly 550 for DQA1, about 610 for DPA1, and 472 for DPB1. In the later analysis, no new phenotypic data were used to find candidate immune exposures; instead, reliance was placed on TCR beta sequences and their occurrence across donors. Five DR-DQ haplotypes were handled as single units for association and clustering, since linkage in the cohort was strong. Of the 398 genotyped donors, approximately 83% fell in the genetic ancestry cluster associated with self-reported Caucasian donors. Both class I and class II loci were covered by HLA typing, at four-digit resolution. Along with the roughly 700-subject first cohort, a separate validation cohort of over 90 different subjects was used. The T cell repertoires of under 700 subjects were profiled by immunosequencing and related to cytomegalovirus serostatus. Among several hundred genotyped donors of the cohort, an average of around 250,000 unique TCR beta nucleotide sequences was sequenced per donor, of which approximately 18% were non-productive. In a later analysis, previously published TCR beta repertoires from 600 to 850 donors were re-analyzed and high-resolution HLA genotyping was added so that TCR occurrence patterns could be studied. All discovery cohort repertoires had been generated using a single sequencing platform. In an earlier analysis of roughly 580 of the donors, high-throughput TCR beta sequencing was used to judge whether each TCR beta V gene segment behaved as functional or pseudogenic. An early release that covered some 640 HLA-typed donors contained approximately 300 gigabases of sequencing data and 85 million to 100 million unique TCR sequences. Genome-wide SNP genotypes for about 65% of the 666 donors were used in a later genetic analysis, which treated that subset as a discovery cohort. Alongside the repertoire data, information on donor age, sex, ethnicity and CMV serostatus was compiled.

What the authors observed across the whole study: Correlated functional status among segregating V segments might be attributable to linkage disequilibrium, but an unknown experimental factor could not be ruled out. An earlier analysis of some 590 of the donors showed that most TCR beta V segments appeared in productive rearrangements either about 87% or about 30% of the time, which broadly matched IMGT annotations. Because counts were too low, approximately 15 rarely observed V segments, including chromosome 9 orphons, were excluded from the earlier analysis of some 540 of the donors. A group of highly shared sequence variants was considered likely to be a technical artifact of the sequencing pipeline. The presence/absence analyses assumed that sequencing depth was roughly uniform across donors, and that assumption may not be true. Because the 87-base-pair reads could not distinguish some IMGT-functional V segments, including TRBV6-2 and TRBV6-3, those segments were excluded. A further reported finding was that TCR beta sequences accurately predicted the HLA-A and HLA-B alleles for most subjects in the first cohort. In the study, roughly 160 TCR beta chains were listed as associated with cytomegalovirus. V-gene and J-gene trimming of TCR beta chains was associated with a missense DCLRE1C variant in a later genetic analysis, and the association was replicated in an independent cohort. Across donors, most TCR sequences were observed very rarely, whereas some public TCRs were present in many individuals. In a later analysis, the rate of TCR association differed among HLA loci, with DRB1 alleles having the most associated TCRs and HLA-C alleles having the fewest. According to a later analysis, most CMV-associated TCR beta chains appeared to be HLA-restricted, and the HLA associations seemed to be driven largely by CMV exposure. In a later analysis, HLA-associated TCR beta chains showed more clonal expansion and lower generation probabilities than non-associated chains that were equally common. In a later genetic analysis, fewer N-insertions in productive TCRs were reported among donors in an Asian-associated ancestry cluster than the roughly 640-donor mean. Assigning TCR associations to individual alleles was difficult when HLA alleles, especially DR and DQ, strongly co-occurred. In vitro tests confirmed that three of the cytomegalovirus-associated TCR beta chains recognize cytomegalovirus antigens. In this cohort, only TCR beta chains were sequenced, and detectable features were limited by the absence of alpha or paired-chain data. Immune exposure information for the cohort was limited to CMV serostatus. According to the authors, the approach could potentially be generalized to other disease states and immunological phenotypes. At a false discovery rate of 0.05, a later analysis linked 15,000 to 20,000 TCR beta sequences to specific HLA alleles. HLA typing was unavailable for some donors at each locus, so association tests used only the typed subset. The classifier was reported to diagnose cytomegalovirus status with high specificity and sensitivity in both the original and validation cohorts. Several of the top co-occurrence clusters appeared to be linked to parvovirus B19, influenza, CMV and Epstein-Barr virus, according to a later analysis.

Library creation used the immunoSEQ multiplex PCR assay. For the multiplex PCR, a mixture combining 60 forward primers for TCR Vbeta segments and 13 reverse primers for TCR Jbeta segments was used. The CDR3 region of rearranged TCR beta genes was amplified from genomic DNA with a multiplex PCR assay. On the Illumina HiSeq System, the amplified TCR beta libraries were sequenced as 87-base-pair reads. Per the original workflow: A later analysis tallied 80 million to 95 million unique TCR beta chains across the roughly 610 repertoires, and approximately 12 million of those chains were shared by two or more donors. Raw reads were error-corrected and collapsed into unique sequences with a nearest-neighbor algorithm that merged closely related sequences to remove PCR and sequencing errors. V, D and J gene segments were assigned by aligning CDR3 sequences to IMGT reference sequences. For a sequence to be retained, at least a six-nucleotide match to both a V gene segment and a J gene segment was required. A rearrangement counted as productive if the CDR3 had no stop codons and remained in frame with V and J, and every other rearrangement counted as non-productive. CDR3 was defined according to IMGT convention as the region running from the second conserved V-encoded cysteine to the conserved J-encoded phenylalanine. In an earlier analysis of approximately 500 of the donors, sequences lacking an unambiguous match to a single V gene segment were excluded. In an earlier analysis of 450 to 700 of the donors, V segments were called functional above 56.7% productive rearrangements and were called segregating when the between-donor standard deviation exceeded 5%. A statistical classification framework was developed to diagnose cytomegalovirus status using the catalog of TCR beta chain sequences. A later analysis assigned V and J genes by comparing TCR nucleotide sequences with IMGT/GENE-DB human TR gene sequences. Using the TCRdist pipeline, a later analysis assigned CDR3 sequences along with most-parsimonious VDJ recombination scenarios. In a later analysis, each TCR beta chain was defined by its CDR3 amino acid sequence together with its V-gene family, and reads lacking a unique V-gene family were excluded. In a later analysis, 550 to 650 highly shared, low-generation-probability nucleotide sequences were removed to address suspected cross-contamination and a sequencing artifact. In a later analysis, a clonal expansion index was calculated for each public chain from normalized within-repertoire ranks of inferred template counts. In a later analysis, generation probabilities were computed with a VDJ recombination model fitted to out-of-frame rearrangements, and the resulting probabilities were checked against IGoR. In a later analysis, TCR-TCR, TCR-HLA and TCR-CMV co-occurrence was scored with hypergeometric tests, and a repertoire-size bias correction was applied to TCR pairs. To estimate false discovery rates, a later analysis permuted the HLA or CMV assignments 20 times. In a later analysis, co-occurring TCRs were grouped using DBSCAN, with TCRdist sequence similarity added in when clustering inside HLA-allele-positive subsets. Repertoires with fewer than 30,000 or more than 120,000 public chains were left out of co-occurrence clustering, as were about 5 repertoires with anomalous nucleotide sharing. TCRdb took over this immuneACCESS table, retaining in-frame rearrangements with V and J assigned. Such tables are incomplete; in checked studies, under half of the missing clones stem from an unresolved V gene, and the remainder is unexplained. That table furnishes V, J and clone size, whereas the DNA furnished D and trimming. The sample includes more than 85,000 clones, with less than 70% observed a single time. The ten largest account for about 5.5% of the sample.

The CDR3 covers 14 residues, taking in both the cysteine and the phenylalanine. The DNA shown is the 42-base CDR3, in frame from base 1. Reading the germline V gene (reference sequence) gives CDR1 SEHNR and CDR2 FQNEAQ. V lost 0 bases and J lost 5 bases; the stretch between them is 10 bases long. The cohort was made up of 500 to 800 healthy bone marrow donors. At the time of sampling, every cohort member was nominally healthy, though immune exposures that went unrecorded were likely present. The donor was CMV seropositive and belonged to the group of some 290 seropositive cohort members. A peripheral blood sample was collected from each donor, and TCR beta sequencing was performed on peripheral blood mononuclear cells. Genomic DNA extraction from the blood cell samples was performed with the Qiagen DNeasy Blood Extraction Kit.

This sequence was found in a woman in her seventies in good health and CMV-seropositive. Sequenced: PBMCs. The V gene is TRBV7-9 and the J gene is TRBJ2-5; tentative D gene TRBD1, with 6 bases matching. The sequence in DNA is TGTGCCAGCAGCTTAGCGGGGGCCGGGGAGACCCAGTACTTC. Its translation reads: CASSLAGAGETQYF.